Listed below are T cell receptor beta chains from one sample, sequenced in a study of molecular identifiers for immune sequencing clone quantification. TCRdb re-analysed the PCR reads in MiXCR, keeping a single row per CDR3 protein. The table shows a few hundred thousand distinct CDR3 sequences, with approximately 25% occurring only once. The sample comprised naive CD8+ T cells from blood, with Jurkat cell RNA spiked in. Receptors originate from a human donor in good health. Some libraries in this study had Jurkat cell RNA spiked in. The CDR3 runs from the conserved cysteine through the conserved F or W. Each record gives: clone size, D gene, V gene, J gene, CDR3 DNA, CDR3 protein. A D gene is named only where the DNA matches it firmly. The size of a clone is reported for some rows only, either as once, few or many, or as a class for expanded clones.

abundance: .
d_gene: TRBD1
v_gene: TRBV28
j_gene: TRBJ2-7
CDR3nt: TGTGCCAGCGAGGGGGCGAGGGAGCAGTACTTC
CDR3aa: CASEGAREQYF

abundance: .
d_gene: .
v_gene: TRBV5-3
j_gene: TRBJ2-7
CDR3nt: TGTGCGAGCAGCTCCCGGGGCCTGATGTACGAGCAGTACTTC
CDR3aa: CASSSRGLMYEQYF

abundance: .
d_gene: .
v_gene: TRBV27
j_gene: TRBJ2-1
CDR3nt: TGTGCCAGCAGTACCCAGGACCACTACAATGAGCAGTTCTTC
CDR3aa: CASSTQDHYNEQFF

abundance: .
d_gene: .
v_gene: TRBV12-3/TRBV12-4
j_gene: TRBJ1-1
CDR3nt: TGTGCCAGCACCTTAGACAGCATGAACACTGAAGCTTTCTTT
CDR3aa: CASTLDSMNTEAFF

abundance: once
d_gene: TRBD2
v_gene: TRBV29-1
j_gene: TRBJ2-7
CDR3nt: TGCAGCGTCCCTCCCCGGCGGGGGAAACCGCTCGAGCAGTACTTC
CDR3aa: CSVPPRRGKPLEQYF

abundance: .
d_gene: TRBD2
v_gene: TRBV7-9
j_gene: TRBJ2-7
CDR3nt: TGTGCCGGCGGCTTTGGGGGGGGTCGCTACGAGCGGTACTTC
CDR3aa: CAGGFGGGRYERYF

abundance: many
d_gene: TRBD2
v_gene: TRBV5-4
j_gene: TRBJ2-7
CDR3nt: TGTGCCAGCAGCTGGGGCGCGGGAGGCTCCTACGAGCAGTACTTC
CDR3aa: CASSWGAGGSYEQYF

abundance: many
d_gene: .
v_gene: TRBV12-3/TRBV12-4
j_gene: TRBJ2-5
CDR3nt: TGTGCCAGCAGTCCCTGGGGGTCGCGAGAGACCCAGTACTTC
CDR3aa: CASSPWGSRETQYF

abundance: many
d_gene: .
v_gene: TRBV5-4
j_gene: TRBJ2-2
CDR3nt: TGTGCCAGCAGCGCTGGGGACAGCGGACTAGCAGCGAACACCGGGGAGCTGTTTTTT
CDR3aa: CASSAGDSGLAANTGELFF

abundance: many
d_gene: .
v_gene: TRBV4-3
j_gene: TRBJ1-3
CDR3nt: TGCGCCAGCAGACGGGACATCTCTGGAAACACCATATATTTT
CDR3aa: CASRRDISGNTIYF

abundance: .
d_gene: .
v_gene: TRBV9
j_gene: TRBJ2-1
CDR3nt: TGTGCCAGCAGCCCCCCGTCGGGAAACAATGAGCAGTTCTTC
CDR3aa: CASSPPSGNNEQFF

abundance: .
d_gene: .
v_gene: TRBV21-1
j_gene: TRBJ1-3
CDR3nt: TGTGCCAGCGCTAATCGGCAGGGGACTCAGGAGGCTGGAAACACCATATATTTT
CDR3aa: CASANRQGTQEAGNTIYF

abundance: .
d_gene: .
v_gene: TRBV9
j_gene: TRBJ2-5
CDR3nt: TGTGCCAGCAGCGTAGCGACTAGCCAAGAGACCCAGTACTTC
CDR3aa: CASSVATSQETQYF

abundance: many
d_gene: .
v_gene: TRBV2
j_gene: TRBJ2-5
CDR3nt: TGTGCCTTCTCTGGGCAGGCCCAAGAGACCCAGTACTTC
CDR3aa: CAFSGQAQETQYF

abundance: .
d_gene: TRBD2
v_gene: TRBV4-1
j_gene: TRBJ2-3
CDR3nt: TGCGCCAGCAGCCAAGGCTTAGCGGGGGGGCGTACAGATACGCAGTATTTT
CDR3aa: CASSQGLAGGRTDTQYF

abundance: .
d_gene: .
v_gene: TRBV7-9
j_gene: TRBJ1-1
CDR3nt: TGTGCCAGCAGCTCTACTGTCGCCTTGAAGAACACTGAAGCTTTCTTT
CDR3aa: CASSSTVALKNTEAFF

abundance: few
d_gene: TRBD1
v_gene: TRBV6-2/TRBV6-3
j_gene: TRBJ2-1
CDR3nt: TGTGCCAGCAGCCCGACAGGGGGTTCGAATGAGCAGTTCTTC
CDR3aa: CASSPTGGSNEQFF

abundance: many
d_gene: .
v_gene: TRBV19
j_gene: TRBJ1-4
CDR3nt: TGTGCCAGTAGTATTGATCGTGAGAGACTGTTTTTT
CDR3aa: CASSIDRERLFF

abundance: .
d_gene: .
v_gene: TRBV30
j_gene: TRBJ2-3
CDR3nt: TGTGCCTGGAGTATCTCGCTAGGCGCAGATACGCAGTATTTT
CDR3aa: CAWSISLGADTQYF

abundance: .
d_gene: TRBD2
v_gene: TRBV3-1
j_gene: TRBJ2-7
CDR3nt: TGTGCCAGCAGCCCCCGGCGGGGGTCCTACGAGCAGTACTTC
CDR3aa: CASSPRRGSYEQYF

abundance: .
d_gene: TRBD1
v_gene: TRBV29-1
j_gene: TRBJ2-7
CDR3nt: TGCAGCGTTGCCCAGGGGGACAGGGGCGAGCAGTACTTC
CDR3aa: CSVAQGDRGEQYF

abundance: .
d_gene: TRBD1
v_gene: TRBV6-2/TRBV6-3
j_gene: TRBJ1-1
CDR3nt: TGTGCCAGCAGGGGCAAGGGGGCCACTGAAGCTTTCTTT
CDR3aa: CASRGKGATEAFF

abundance: once
d_gene: TRBD2
v_gene: TRBV9
j_gene: TRBJ2-1
CDR3nt: TGTGCCAGCAGCGTACGAGGCGGGAGGCCCCTTCACAATGAGCAGTTCTTC
CDR3aa: CASSVRGGRPLHNEQFF

abundance: .
d_gene: .
v_gene: TRBV10-3
j_gene: TRBJ2-7
CDR3nt: TGTGCCATCAGTGAGGACCCCTTAACCTTCCACGAGCAGTACTTC
CDR3aa: CAISEDPLTFHEQYF

abundance: many
d_gene: .
v_gene: TRBV7-9
j_gene: TRBJ1-1
CDR3nt: TGTGCCAGCAGCGCCGTTGGGGCTGAAGCTTTCTTT
CDR3aa: CASSAVGAEAFF

abundance: few
d_gene: TRBD2
v_gene: TRBV2
j_gene: TRBJ2-1
CDR3nt: TGTGCCAGCAGACTGGCGGGAGGAGGGGACAATGAGCAGTTCTTC
CDR3aa: CASRLAGGGDNEQFF

abundance: many
d_gene: .
v_gene: TRBV7-2
j_gene: TRBJ2-1
CDR3nt: TGTGCCAGCAGAACTCTGGGTACCGGTGAGCAGTTCTTC
CDR3aa: CASRTLGTGEQFF

abundance: few
d_gene: .
v_gene: TRBV30
j_gene: TRBJ2-3
CDR3nt: TGTGCCTGGAGTGTACAAACTAGCACAGATACGCAGTATTTT
CDR3aa: CAWSVQTSTDTQYF

abundance: many
d_gene: .
v_gene: TRBV7-9
j_gene: TRBJ2-3
CDR3nt: TGTGCCAGCAGCTTAGTTCTCTCCGATACGCAGTATTTT
CDR3aa: CASSLVLSDTQYF

abundance: many
d_gene: .
v_gene: TRBV9
j_gene: TRBJ1-1
CDR3nt: TGTGCCAGCAGCGTAGTGTCACCGCTGAACACTGAAGCTTTCTTT
CDR3aa: CASSVVSPLNTEAFF

abundance: .
d_gene: .
v_gene: TRBV4-1
j_gene: TRBJ2-1
CDR3nt: TGCGCCAGCAGCCACGGCGGGACGGGGGACATCGAGCAGTTCTTC
CDR3aa: CASSHGGTGDIEQFF

abundance: .
d_gene: TRBD1
v_gene: TRBV12-5
j_gene: TRBJ1-4
CDR3nt: TGTGCTAGTGGTTTGGTAACAGGGGCGGACGCTGCAACTAATGAAAAACTGTTTTTT
CDR3aa: CASGLVTGADAATNEKLFF

abundance: many
d_gene: .
v_gene: TRBV28
j_gene: TRBJ2-3
CDR3nt: TGTGCCAGCAGTTTAACTGTCCCCTCAGGCACAGATACGCAGTATTTT
CDR3aa: CASSLTVPSGTDTQYF

abundance: .
d_gene: .
v_gene: TRBV5-8
j_gene: TRBJ2-1
CDR3nt: TGTGCCAGCAGCTTGGCAGGGACGGGTGAGCAGTTCTTC
CDR3aa: CASSLAGTGEQFF

abundance: many
d_gene: TRBD1
v_gene: TRBV12-3/TRBV12-4
j_gene: TRBJ1-2
CDR3nt: TGTGCCAGCAGTTTCCGCCCAGGGGGCGATGGCTACACCTTC
CDR3aa: CASSFRPGGDGYTF

abundance: .
d_gene: .
v_gene: TRBV4-2
j_gene: TRBJ2-7
CDR3nt: TGTGCCAGCACCAGGCCGAGCCCCTACGAGCAGTACTTC
CDR3aa: CASTRPSPYEQYF

abundance: many
d_gene: .
v_gene: TRBV20-1
j_gene: TRBJ2-3
CDR3nt: TGCAGTGCTCCCCTCTTTGCGGGGGAGGGGGGTACGCAGTATTTT
CDR3aa: CSAPLFAGEGGTQYF

abundance: many
d_gene: TRBD1
v_gene: TRBV5-1
j_gene: TRBJ1-1
CDR3nt: TGTGCCAGCAGCTCGGGACAGGGTCTGAACACTGAAGCTTTCTTT
CDR3aa: CASSSGQGLNTEAFF

abundance: few
d_gene: .
v_gene: TRBV15
j_gene: TRBJ1-1
CDR3nt: TGTGCCACCAGCATCGGTGGTCGGAGCACTGAAGCTTTCTTT
CDR3aa: CATSIGGRSTEAFF

abundance: many
d_gene: .
v_gene: TRBV9
j_gene: TRBJ1-3
CDR3nt: TGTGCCAGCAGCGTAGGGAACTCTGGAAACACCATATATTTT
CDR3aa: CASSVGNSGNTIYF

abundance: few
d_gene: .
v_gene: TRBV7-9
j_gene: TRBJ1-2
CDR3nt: TGTGCCAGCAGTTTCGTTACCCAGGGTGCCGGGCATGGCTACACCTTC
CDR3aa: CASSFVTQGAGHGYTF

abundance: .
d_gene: TRBD1
v_gene: TRBV7-6
j_gene: TRBJ1-1
CDR3nt: TGTGCCAGCAGCTTAGACAGGGGGCGGGGTGAAGCTTCCTTT
CDR3aa: CASSLDRGRGEASF

abundance: many
d_gene: .
v_gene: TRBV4-3
j_gene: TRBJ1-4
CDR3nt: TGCGCCAGCAGCCAAGAAGCGCCCTCCTCGACCCTTAACGAAAAACTGTTTTTT
CDR3aa: CASSQEAPSSTLNEKLFF

abundance: few
d_gene: .
v_gene: TRBV7-2
j_gene: TRBJ2-7
CDR3nt: TGTGCCAGCAGCGCAAAGGAGATGTACGAGCAGTACTTC
CDR3aa: CASSAKEMYEQYF

abundance: few
d_gene: .
v_gene: TRBV30
j_gene: TRBJ2-1
CDR3nt: TGTGCCTGGAGTGTACGCGGAAATGAGCAGTTCTTC
CDR3aa: CAWSVRGNEQFF

abundance: .
d_gene: .
v_gene: TRBV4-3
j_gene: TRBJ2-7
CDR3nt: TGCGCCAGCAGCCAAGAAAGGACAGACTCCTACGAGCAGTACTTC
CDR3aa: CASSQERTDSYEQYF

abundance: .
d_gene: .
v_gene: TRBV11-2
j_gene: TRBJ2-3
CDR3nt: TGTGCCAGCACCGCTAGAACAGATACGCAGTATTTT
CDR3aa: CASTARTDTQYF

abundance: few
d_gene: TRBD2
v_gene: TRBV27
j_gene: TRBJ2-3
CDR3nt: TGTGCCAGCAGTATCCTAGCGGTCACAGATACGCAGTATTTT
CDR3aa: CASSILAVTDTQYF

abundance: many
d_gene: .
v_gene: TRBV5-1
j_gene: TRBJ2-7
CDR3nt: TGCGCCAGCAGCTTTGGGCAATTCTACGAGCAGTACTTC
CDR3aa: CASSFGQFYEQYF

abundance: .
d_gene: .
v_gene: TRBV9
j_gene: TRBJ2-7
CDR3nt: TGTGCCAGCAGCTCCCGACTAGAGTCCTACGAGCAGTACTTC
CDR3aa: CASSSRLESYEQYF

abundance: .
d_gene: .
v_gene: TRBV29-1
j_gene: TRBJ1-2
CDR3nt: TGCAGCGTTGATTGGGGGGTAACGGGGGAGAAGGGCTACACCTTC
CDR3aa: CSVDWGVTGEKGYTF

abundance: few
d_gene: TRBD2
v_gene: TRBV2
j_gene: TRBJ2-1
CDR3nt: TGTGCCAGCAGTGCTCTAGCGGGAGTCAATGAGCAGTTCTTC
CDR3aa: CASSALAGVNEQFF

abundance: .
d_gene: .
v_gene: TRBV29-1
j_gene: TRBJ1-2
CDR3nt: TGCCGCGTCAGGCCCGGTGATAACTATGGCTACGCCTTC
CDR3aa: CRVRPGDNYGYAF

abundance: .
d_gene: .
v_gene: TRBV20-1
j_gene: TRBJ2-5
CDR3nt: TGCAGTGCTGGCCCCCCAGCGGGCCGTCACGAGACCCAGTACTTC
CDR3aa: CSAGPPAGRHETQYF

abundance: .
d_gene: TRBD2
v_gene: TRBV11-2
j_gene: TRBJ2-3
CDR3nt: TGTGCCAGCAGCTTAGTAGCGAGCGGGGGGGCGTGGACAGCTACGCAGTATTTT
CDR3aa: CASSLVASGGAWTATQYF

abundance: many
d_gene: .
v_gene: TRBV24-1
j_gene: TRBJ1-1
CDR3nt: TGTGCCACCAGTGAGGGGACGGGCAACACTGAAGCTTTCTTT
CDR3aa: CATSEGTGNTEAFF

abundance: many
d_gene: .
v_gene: TRBV7-9
j_gene: TRBJ2-2
CDR3nt: TGTGCCAGCAGCATCAACTCATACGCGAACACCGGGGAGCTGTTTTTT
CDR3aa: CASSINSYANTGELFF

abundance: many
d_gene: TRBD1
v_gene: TRBV4-3
j_gene: TRBJ2-5
CDR3nt: TGCGCCAGCAGCCCCGGACAGGGGGCGCTTGAGACCCAGTACTTC
CDR3aa: CASSPGQGALETQYF

abundance: .
d_gene: .
v_gene: TRBV19
j_gene: TRBJ2-1
CDR3nt: TGTGCCAGTAGTATTTCTCCAGGGGCGAATGAGCAGTTCTTC
CDR3aa: CASSISPGANEQFF